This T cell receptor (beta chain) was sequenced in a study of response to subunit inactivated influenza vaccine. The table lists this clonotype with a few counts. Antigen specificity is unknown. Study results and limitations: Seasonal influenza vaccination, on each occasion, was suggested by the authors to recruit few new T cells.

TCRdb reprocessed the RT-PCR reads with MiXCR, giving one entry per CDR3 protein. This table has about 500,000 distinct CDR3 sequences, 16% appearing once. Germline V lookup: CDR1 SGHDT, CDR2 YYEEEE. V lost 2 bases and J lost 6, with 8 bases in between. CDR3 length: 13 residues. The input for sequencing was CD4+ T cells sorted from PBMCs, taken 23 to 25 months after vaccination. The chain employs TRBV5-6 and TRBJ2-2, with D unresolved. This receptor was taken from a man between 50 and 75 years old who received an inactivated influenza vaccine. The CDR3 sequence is CASSFERAGELFF. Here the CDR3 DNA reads TGTGCCAGCAGCTTTGAAAGAGCCGGGGAGCTGTTTTTT.